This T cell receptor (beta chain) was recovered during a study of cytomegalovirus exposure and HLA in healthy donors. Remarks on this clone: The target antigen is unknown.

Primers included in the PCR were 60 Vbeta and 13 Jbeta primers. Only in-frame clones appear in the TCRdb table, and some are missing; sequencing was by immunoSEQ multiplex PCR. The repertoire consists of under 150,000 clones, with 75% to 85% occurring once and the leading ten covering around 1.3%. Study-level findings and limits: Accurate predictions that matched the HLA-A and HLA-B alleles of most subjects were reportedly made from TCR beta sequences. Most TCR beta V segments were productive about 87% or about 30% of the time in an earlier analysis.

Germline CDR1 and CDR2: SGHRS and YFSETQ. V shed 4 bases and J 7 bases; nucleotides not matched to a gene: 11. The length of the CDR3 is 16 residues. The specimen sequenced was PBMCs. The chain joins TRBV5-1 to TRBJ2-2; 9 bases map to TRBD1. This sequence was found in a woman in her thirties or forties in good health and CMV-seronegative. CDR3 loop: CASSLGTGTGFGELFF. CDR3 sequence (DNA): TGCGCCAGCAGCCTAGGTACCGGGACAGGGTTCGGGGAGCTGTTTTTT.